These 10 T cell receptor beta chains were sequenced from one sample in a study of T-cell memory formation after mild COVID-19. TCRdb fed the 5' RACE reads into MiXCR, producing one record per CDR3 protein. Among fewer than 250,000 distinct CDR3 sequences listed, about 10% were seen once. Sequencing was performed on PBMCs or a T cell subset sorted from them (not recorded which). These receptors all come from a man aged 18 to 29 who had mild COVID-19 (a few samples of this study predate the infection). Cell type and time point are not known.

In this sample, this clonotype turned up a few times. V usage is TRBV6-2 or TRBV6-3 and J usage is TRBJ1-2; 7 nucleotides line up with TRBD1. The V and J ends lost 6 bases and 2 bases, in that order; junction bases with no gene match: 12. Per germline, CDR1 MNHEY and CDR2 SVGEGT. CDR3 length: 16 amino acids. DNA of the CDR3: TGTGCCAGCAGATACGCTGGACAGGCGGAAAACTATGGCTACACCTTC. Translating gives CASRYAGQAENYGYTF.

This clonotype has a handful of counts. The chain links TRBV4-2 to TRBJ2-7; 12 positions agree with TRBD1. Trimming cost V 2 bases and J 7 bases; bases outside gene matches: 12. Germline-derived CDR1 and CDR2 are LGHNA and YNFKEQ. CDR3 length: 17 residues. The CDR3 DNA reads as TGTGCCAGCAGCCAACTAATCCGGGACAGGGGGCGGAGGGAGCAGTACTTC. Encoded protein: CASSQLIRDRGRREQYF.

The V call is TRBV7-3, the J call TRBJ2-2, with D possibly TRBD1 on 5 matching bases. V lost 9 bases to trimming and J lost 2 bases, with 10 bases between them. The CDR3 spans 13 residues. Per germline, CDR1 SGHTA and CDR2 FQGTGA. The CDR3 DNA follows: TGTGCCAGTGGGGCCTCTAACACCGGGGAGCTGTTTTTT. Translation gives CASGASNTGELFF.

Notes on this clonotype: At one end the junction does not follow the germline gene, possibly because of a read error. This chain connects TRBV7-7 to TRBJ2-2; 7 nucleotides align to TRBD2. The V gene's germline CDR1 is SSHAT and CDR2 FNYEAQ (reference sequence). There are 14 residues in the CDR3. CDR3 loop: CASSSSGVPGELFF. Here the CDR3 DNA reads TGTGCTAGCAGCTCGAGCGGGGTGCCCGGGGAGCTGTTTTTT.

This clonotype was seen only a few times. This chain uses TRBV12-3 or TRBV12-4 with TRBJ2-5; 7 bases match TRBD1. V trimming: 2 bases; J trimming: 7 bases; junction bases outside the gene matches: 10. CDR3 length: 15 amino acids. The CDR3 DNA sequence: TGTGCCAGCAGTTTAAGAGGGGGCCGAACCGGGACCCAGTACTTC. Translation gives CASSLRGGRTGTQYF.

The CDR3 DNA reads TGTGCCAGCAGTTTGGGTACGGGGGGCGGCGAGCAGTACGTC. Translating it yields CASSLGTGGGEQYV. This rearrangement joins TRBV28 to TRBJ2-7; tentatively, D is TRBD2 (7 bases). V shed 3 bases and J shed 6 bases, with 15 bases lying between them. Germline V gives CDR1 MDHEN, CDR2 SYDVKM. The length of the CDR3 is 14 residues.

Ten or more counts support this clonotype. The chain links TRBV7-3 to TRBJ2-2; TRBD1 is a possible D gene (5 bases). CDR1 and CDR2 from the germline V gene are SGHTA and FQGTGA. Trimming removed 5 bases from V and 1 base from J, with 11 bases in between. This CDR3 contains 15 residues. CDR3 sequence (DNA): TGTGCCAGCAGCCGGACACCGTTGAACACCGGGGAGCTGTTTTTT. It translates to CASSRTPLNTGELFF.

This clonotype was counted only a few times. This sequence joins TRBV11-2 and TRBJ2-7; the D is unclear. With 5 bases removed from V and 4 bases from J, the gap between germline ends came to 9 bases. This CDR3 spans 12 amino acids. The germline gives CDR1 SGHAT, CDR2 FQNNGV. The CDR3 DNA sequence: TGTGCCAGCAGCACCGCATGGTACGAGCAGTACTTC. It translates to CASSTAWYEQYF.

There are many counts of this clonotype. The chain couples TRBV27 to TRBJ1-5; perhaps TRBD1 as D (5 bases). Germline V gene data show CDR1 as MNHEY and CDR2 as SMNVEV (reference sequence). The CDR3 covers 15 residues. V lost 2 bases and J 2 bases, leaving 10 bases between the germline ends. CDR3 in amino acids: CASSLRGWGNQPQHF. Written as DNA, the CDR3 is TGTGCCAGCAGTTTAAGGGGTTGGGGCAATCAGCCCCAGCATTTT.

Many counts were recorded for this clonotype. This chain connects TRBV12-3 or TRBV12-4 to TRBJ2-1; D might be TRBD2 (5 bases). This CDR3 is built from 18 residues. V was clipped by 2 bases and J by 4 bases, with 21 bases between them. CDR3 in amino acids: CASSLWRIGQSGYNEQFF. DNA of the CDR3: TGTGCCAGCAGTTTATGGAGAATCGGCCAATCGGGATACAATGAGCAGTTCTTC.